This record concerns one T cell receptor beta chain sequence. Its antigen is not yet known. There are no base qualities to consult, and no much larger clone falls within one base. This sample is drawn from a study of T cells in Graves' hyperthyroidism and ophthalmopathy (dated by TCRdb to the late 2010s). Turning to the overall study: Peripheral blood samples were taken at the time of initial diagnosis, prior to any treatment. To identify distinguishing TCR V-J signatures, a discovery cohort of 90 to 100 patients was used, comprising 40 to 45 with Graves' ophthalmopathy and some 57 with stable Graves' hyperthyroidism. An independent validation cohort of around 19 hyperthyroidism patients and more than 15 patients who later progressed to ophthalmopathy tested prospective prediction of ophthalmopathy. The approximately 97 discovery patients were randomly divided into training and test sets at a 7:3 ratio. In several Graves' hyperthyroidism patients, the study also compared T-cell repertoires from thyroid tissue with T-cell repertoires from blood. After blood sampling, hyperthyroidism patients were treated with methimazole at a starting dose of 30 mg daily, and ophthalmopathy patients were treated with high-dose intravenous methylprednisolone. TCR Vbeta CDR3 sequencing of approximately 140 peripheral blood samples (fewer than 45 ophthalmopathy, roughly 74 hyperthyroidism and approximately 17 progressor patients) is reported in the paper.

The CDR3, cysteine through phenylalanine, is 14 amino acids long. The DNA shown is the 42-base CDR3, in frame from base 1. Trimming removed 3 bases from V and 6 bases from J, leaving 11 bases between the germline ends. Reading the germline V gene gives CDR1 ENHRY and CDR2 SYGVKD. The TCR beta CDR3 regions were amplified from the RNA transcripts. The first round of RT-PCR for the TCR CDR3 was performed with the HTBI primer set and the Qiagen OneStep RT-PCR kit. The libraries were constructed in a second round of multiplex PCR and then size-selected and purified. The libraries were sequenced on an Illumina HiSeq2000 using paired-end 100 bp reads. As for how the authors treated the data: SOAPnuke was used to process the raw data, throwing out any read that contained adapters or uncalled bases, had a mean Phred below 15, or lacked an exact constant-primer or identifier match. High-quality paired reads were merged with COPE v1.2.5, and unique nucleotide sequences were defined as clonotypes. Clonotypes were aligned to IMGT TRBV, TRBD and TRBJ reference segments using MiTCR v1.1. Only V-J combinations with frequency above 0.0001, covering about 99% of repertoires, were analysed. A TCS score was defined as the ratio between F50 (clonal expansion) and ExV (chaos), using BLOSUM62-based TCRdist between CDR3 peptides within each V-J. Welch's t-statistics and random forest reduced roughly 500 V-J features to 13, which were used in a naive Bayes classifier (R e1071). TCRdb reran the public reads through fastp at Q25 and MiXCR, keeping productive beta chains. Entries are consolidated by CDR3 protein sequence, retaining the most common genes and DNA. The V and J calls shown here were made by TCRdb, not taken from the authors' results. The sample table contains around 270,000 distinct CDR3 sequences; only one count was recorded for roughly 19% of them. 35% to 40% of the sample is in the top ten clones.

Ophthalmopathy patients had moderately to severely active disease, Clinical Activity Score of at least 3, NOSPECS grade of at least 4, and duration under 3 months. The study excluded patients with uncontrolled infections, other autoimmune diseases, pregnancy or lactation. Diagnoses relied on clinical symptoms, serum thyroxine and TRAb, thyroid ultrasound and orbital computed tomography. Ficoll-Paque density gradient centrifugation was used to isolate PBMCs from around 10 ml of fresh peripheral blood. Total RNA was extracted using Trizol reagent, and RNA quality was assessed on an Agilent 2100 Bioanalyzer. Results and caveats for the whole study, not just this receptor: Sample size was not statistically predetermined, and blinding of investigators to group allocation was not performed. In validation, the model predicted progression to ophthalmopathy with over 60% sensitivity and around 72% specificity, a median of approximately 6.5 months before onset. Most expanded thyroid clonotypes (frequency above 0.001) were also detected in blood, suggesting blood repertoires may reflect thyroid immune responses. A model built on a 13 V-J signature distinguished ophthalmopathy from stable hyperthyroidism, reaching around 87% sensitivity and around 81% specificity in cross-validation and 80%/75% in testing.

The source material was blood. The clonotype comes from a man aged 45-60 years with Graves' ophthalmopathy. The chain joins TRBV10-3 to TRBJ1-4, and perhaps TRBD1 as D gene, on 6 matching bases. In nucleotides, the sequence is TGTGCCATCAGTGAATGGGGGGGCGATGAAAAACTGTTTTTT. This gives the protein CAISEWGGDEKLFF.